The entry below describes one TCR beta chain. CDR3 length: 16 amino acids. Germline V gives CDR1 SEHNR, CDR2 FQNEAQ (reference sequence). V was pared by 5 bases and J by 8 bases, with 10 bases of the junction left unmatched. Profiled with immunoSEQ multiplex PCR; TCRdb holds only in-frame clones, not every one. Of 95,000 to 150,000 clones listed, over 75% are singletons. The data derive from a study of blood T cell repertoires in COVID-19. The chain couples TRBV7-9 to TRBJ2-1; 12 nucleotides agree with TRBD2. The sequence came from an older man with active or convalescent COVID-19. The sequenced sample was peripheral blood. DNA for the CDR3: TGTGCCAGCAGCCGCCTGACTAGCGGGGGTCGGGATGAGCAGTTCTTC. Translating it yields CASSRLTSGGRDEQFF. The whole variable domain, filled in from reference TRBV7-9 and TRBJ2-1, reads DTGVSQNPRHKITKRGQNVTFRCDPISEHNRLYWYRQTLGQGPEFLTYFQNEAQLEKSRLLSDRFSAERPKGSFSTLEIQRTEQGDSAMYLCASSRLTSGGRDEQFFGPGTRLTVL.